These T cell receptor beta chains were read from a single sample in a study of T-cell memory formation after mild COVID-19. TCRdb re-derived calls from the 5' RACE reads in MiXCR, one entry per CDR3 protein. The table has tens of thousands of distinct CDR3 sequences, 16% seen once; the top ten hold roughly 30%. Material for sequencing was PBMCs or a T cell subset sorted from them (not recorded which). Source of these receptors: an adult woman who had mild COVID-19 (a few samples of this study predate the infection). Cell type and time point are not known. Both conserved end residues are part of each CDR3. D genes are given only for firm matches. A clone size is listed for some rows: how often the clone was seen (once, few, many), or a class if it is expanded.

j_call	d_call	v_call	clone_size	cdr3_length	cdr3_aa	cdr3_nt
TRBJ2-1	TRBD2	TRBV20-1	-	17	CSARDLRLAESYNEQFF	TGCAGTGCTAGAGATCTGAGGCTAGCGGAGTCCTACAATGAGCAGTTCTTC
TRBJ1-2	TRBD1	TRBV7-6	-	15	CASSPWTGGSDGYTF	TGTGCCAGCAGCCCTTGGACAGGGGGCTCGGATGGCTACACCTTC
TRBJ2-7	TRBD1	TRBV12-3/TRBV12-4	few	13	CASSIPGTDEQYF	TGTGCCAGCAGTATTCCCGGGACAGACGAGCAGTACTTC
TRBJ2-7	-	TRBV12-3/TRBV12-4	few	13	CASSVSGPYEQYF	TGTGCCAGCTCCGTTAGCGGACCCTACGAGCAGTACTTC
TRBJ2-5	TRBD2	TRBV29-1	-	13	CSVGVGGQETQYF	TGCAGCGTGGGGGTCGGGGGGCAAGAGACCCAGTACTTC
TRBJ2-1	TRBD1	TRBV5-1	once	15	CASSSRTGEYNEQFF	TGCGCCAGCAGCTCTAGGACAGGGGAGTACAATGAGCAGTTCTTC
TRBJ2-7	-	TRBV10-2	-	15	CASSELVSASYEQYF	TGCGCCAGCAGTGAGTTGGTCTCCGCGTCCTACGAGCAGTACTTC
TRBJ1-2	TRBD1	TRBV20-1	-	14	CSARDRGHNYGYTF	TGCAGTGCTCGGGACAGGGGACATAACTATGGCTACACCTTC
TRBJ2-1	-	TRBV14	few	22	CASSQPQGSGLSGGGIYNEQFF	TGTGCCAGCAGCCAACCCCAGGGGTCAGGCCTCTCTGGCGGCGGAATCTACAATGAGCAGTTCTTC
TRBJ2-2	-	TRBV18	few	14	CASSDTDNTGELFF	TGTGCCAGCTCAGATACGGATAACACCGGGGAGCTGTTTTTT
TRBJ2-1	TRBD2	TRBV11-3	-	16	CASSHRLAGDYNEQFF	TGTGCCAGCAGTCACCGTCTAGCGGGAGACTACAATGAGCAGTTCTTC
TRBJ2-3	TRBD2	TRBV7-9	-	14	CASTPVAGIDTQYF	TGTGCCAGCACCCCTGTAGCGGGGATTGATACGCAGTATTTT
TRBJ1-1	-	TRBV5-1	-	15	CASSLDSSLNTEAFF	TGCGCCAGCAGCTTGGATAGCAGCCTGAACACTGAAGCTTTCTTT
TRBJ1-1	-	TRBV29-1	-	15	CSVDPMSGANTEAFF	TGCAGCGTTGATCCTATGAGCGGGGCGAACACTGAAGCTTTCTTT
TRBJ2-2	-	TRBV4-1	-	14	CASSQARGAGELFF	TGCGCCAGCAGCCAAGCCAGGGGGGCCGGGGAGCTGTTTTTT
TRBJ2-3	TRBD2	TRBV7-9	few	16	CASSIGLAAHTDTQYF	TGTGCCAGCAGCATCGGACTAGCGGCCCACACAGATACGCAGTATTTT
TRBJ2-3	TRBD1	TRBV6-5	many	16	CASRNDRGGSTDTQYF	TGTGCCAGCAGAAACGACAGGGGTGGAAGCACAGATACGCAGTATTTT
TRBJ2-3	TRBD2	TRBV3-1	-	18	CASSGGLDGPGYTDTQYF	TGTGCCAGCAGCGGCGGACTAGATGGGCCGGGATACACAGATACGCAGTATTTT
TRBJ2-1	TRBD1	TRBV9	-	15	CASSPGTGPGNEQFF	TGTGCCAGCAGCCCTGGGACAGGTCCGGGCAATGAGCAGTTCTTC
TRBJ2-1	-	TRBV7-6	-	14	CASSLGTQYNEQFF	TGTGCCAGCAGCTTAGGGACCCAATACAATGAGCAGTTCTTC
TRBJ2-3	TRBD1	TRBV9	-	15	CASSEPGQATDTQYF	TGTGCCAGCAGCGAACCGGGACAGGCCACAGATACGCAGTATTTT
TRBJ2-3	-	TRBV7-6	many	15	CASSLGSQGPYTQYF	TGTGCCAGCAGCTTAGGGAGCCAGGGCCCTTATACGCAGTATTTT
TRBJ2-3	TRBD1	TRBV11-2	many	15	CASSYDRGWADTQYF	TGTGCCAGCAGCTATGACAGGGGATGGGCAGATACGCAGTATTTT
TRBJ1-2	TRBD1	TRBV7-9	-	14	CASSSGQGSYGYTF	TGTGCCAGCAGTTCTGGACAGGGAAGCTATGGCTACACCTTC
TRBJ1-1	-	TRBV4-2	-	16	CASSQTLSNRDTEAFF	TGTGCCAGCAGCCAAACTCTTTCTAACAGGGACACTGAAGCTTTCTTT
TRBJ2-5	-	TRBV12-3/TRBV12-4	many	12	CASSLSGETQYF	TGTGCCAGCAGTTTGAGTGGGGAGACCCAGTACTTC
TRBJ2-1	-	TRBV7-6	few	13	CASSSEQIDEQFF	TGTGCCAGCAGCTCGGAGCAGATCGATGAGCAGTTCTTC
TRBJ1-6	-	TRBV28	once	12	CASTSYNSPLHF	TGTGCCAGCACCTCCTATAATTCACCCCTCCACTTT
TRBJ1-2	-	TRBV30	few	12	CAWAIGAYGYTF	TGTGCCTGGGCTATCGGGGCCTATGGCTACACCTTC
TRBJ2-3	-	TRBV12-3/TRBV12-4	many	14	CASSLGGVGDTQYF	TGTGCCAGCAGTTTGGGCGGGGTAGGGGATACGCAGTATTTT
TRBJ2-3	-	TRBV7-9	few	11	CASSAPGAQYF	TGTGCCAGCAGCGCCCCGGGCGCGCAGTATTTT
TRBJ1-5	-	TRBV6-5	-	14	CASSYSDMYQPQHF	TGTGCCAGCAGTTACTCTGATATGTACCAGCCCCAGCATTTT
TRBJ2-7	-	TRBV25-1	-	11	CASSTLGEQYF	TGTGCCAGCAGTACCTTAGGCGAGCAGTACTTC
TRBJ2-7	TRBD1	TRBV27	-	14	CASSLRDRSYEQYF	TGTGCCAGCAGTTTAAGGGACAGATCCTACGAGCAGTACTTC
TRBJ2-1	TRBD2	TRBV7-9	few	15	CASSELAGGHGEQFF	TGTGCCAGCAGCGAACTAGCGGGGGGGCACGGTGAGCAGTTCTTC
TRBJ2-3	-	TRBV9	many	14	CASTIGGNADTQYF	TGTGCCAGCACCATTGGGGGAAATGCAGATACGCAGTATTTT
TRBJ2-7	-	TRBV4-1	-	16	CASSPMPVWSSYEQYF	TGCGCCAGCAGCCCGATGCCCGTCTGGAGCTCCTACGAGCAGTACTTC
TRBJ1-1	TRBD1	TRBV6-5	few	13	CASATGAPTEAFF	TGTGCCAGCGCTACAGGGGCTCCCACTGAAGCTTTCTTT
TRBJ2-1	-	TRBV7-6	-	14	CASSLGLSYNEQFF	TGTGCCAGCAGCTTAGGCCTTTCCTACAATGAGCAGTTCTTC
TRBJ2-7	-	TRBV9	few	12	CASSVAGDEQYF	TGTGCCAGCAGCGTAGCTGGGGACGAGCAGTACTTC
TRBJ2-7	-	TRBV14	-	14	CASSGWTDHYEQYF	TGTGCCAGCAGCGGGTGGACCGACCACTACGAGCAGTACTTC
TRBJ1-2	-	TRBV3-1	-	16	CASSQVGGTANYGYTF	TGTGCCAGCAGCCAAGTCGGGGGCACAGCTAACTATGGCTACACCTTC
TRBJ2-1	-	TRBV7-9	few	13	CASSPVIYNEQFF	TGTGCCAGCAGTCCAGTGATCTACAATGAGCAGTTCTTC
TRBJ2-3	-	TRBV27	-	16	CASSFGPRNTTDTQYF	TGTGCCAGCAGTTTCGGGCCCAGGAATACCACAGATACGCAGTATTTT
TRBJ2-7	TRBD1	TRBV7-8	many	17	CASSLGDRTILSYEQYF	TGTGCCAGCAGCTTAGGGGACAGAACAATCCTTTCCTACGAGCAGTACTTC
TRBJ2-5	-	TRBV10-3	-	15	CAISEAGTPQETQYF	TGTGCCATCAGTGAGGCGGGGACACCTCAAGAGACCCAGTACTTC